The T cell receptor beta chain under discussion was sequenced for a study of cytomegalovirus exposure and HLA in healthy donors. The PCR had 60 Vbeta and 13 Jbeta primers. Profiling relied on immunoSEQ multiplex PCR, and the TCRdb table lists in-frame clones only, not all of them. In the table there are around 160,000 clones, approximately 79% of which are singletons. The sequenced material came from PBMCs. The sequence was collected from a human donor in good health.

CDR3 region: CASSLGTGLSGELFF. DNA for the CDR3: TGTGCCAGCAGCTTGGGGACAGGTTTGAGCGGGGAGCTGTTTTTT. This sequence joins TRBV5-6 and TRBJ2-2; TRBD1 matches at 7 bases. V dropped 0 bases and J dropped 7; count of bases not matched to a gene: 6. Per the germline V gene, CDR1 is SGHDT and CDR2 is YYEEEE. CDR3 size: 15 residues.